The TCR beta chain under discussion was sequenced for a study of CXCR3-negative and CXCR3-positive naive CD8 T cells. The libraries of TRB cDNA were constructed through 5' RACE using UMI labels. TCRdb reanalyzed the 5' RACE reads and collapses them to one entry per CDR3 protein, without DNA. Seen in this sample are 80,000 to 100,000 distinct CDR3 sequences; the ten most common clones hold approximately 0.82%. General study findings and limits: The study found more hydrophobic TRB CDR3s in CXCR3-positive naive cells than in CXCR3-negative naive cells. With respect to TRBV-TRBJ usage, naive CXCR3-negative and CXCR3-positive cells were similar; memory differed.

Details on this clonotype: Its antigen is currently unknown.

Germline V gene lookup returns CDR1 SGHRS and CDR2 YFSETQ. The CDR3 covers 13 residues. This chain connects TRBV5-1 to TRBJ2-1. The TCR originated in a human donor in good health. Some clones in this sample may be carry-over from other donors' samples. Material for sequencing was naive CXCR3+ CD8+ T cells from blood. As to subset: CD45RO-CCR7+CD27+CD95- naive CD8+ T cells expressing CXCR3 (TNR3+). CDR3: CASSLLLYNEQFF.